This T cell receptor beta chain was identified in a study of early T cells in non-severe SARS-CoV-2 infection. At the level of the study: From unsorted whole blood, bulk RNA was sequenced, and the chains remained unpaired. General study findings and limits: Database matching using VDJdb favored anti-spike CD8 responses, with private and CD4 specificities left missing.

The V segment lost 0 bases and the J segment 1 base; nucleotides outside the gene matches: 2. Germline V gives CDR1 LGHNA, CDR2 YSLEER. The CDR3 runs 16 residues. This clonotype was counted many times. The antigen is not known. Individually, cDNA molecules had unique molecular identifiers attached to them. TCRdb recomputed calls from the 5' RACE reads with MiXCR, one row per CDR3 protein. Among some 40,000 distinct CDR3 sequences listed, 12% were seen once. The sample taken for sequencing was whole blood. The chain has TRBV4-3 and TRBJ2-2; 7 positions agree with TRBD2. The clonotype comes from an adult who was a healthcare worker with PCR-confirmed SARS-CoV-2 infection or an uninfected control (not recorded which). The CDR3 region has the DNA TGCGCCAGCAGCCAAGAGAGCGGGGTGAACACCGGGGAGCTGTTTTTT. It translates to CASSQESGVNTGELFF.